Sequencing of this T cell receptor (beta chain) was carried out in a study of blood T cell repertoires in COVID-19. Study context: Some COVID-19 samples were acute and others convalescent; all came from the United States, Italy and Spain.

The germline CDR1 and CDR2 sequences are LGHNA and YSLEER. This CDR3 contains 13 residues. Trimming cost V 5 bases and J 10 bases; bases outside gene matches: 9. This study enrolled people aged roughly 18 to 89 from about 26 US geographic areas. In the 2 weeks before study entry, exposed participants met a COVID-19 case, which was PCR-confirmed or clinician-diagnosed. Using immunoSEQ multiplex PCR, the repertoire was profiled, and TCRdb retains in-frame clones only, with some absent. The table shows some 270,000 clones, with 70% to 90% occurring only once. This chain connects TRBV4-3 to TRBJ1-1, with 8 bases that match TRBD1. This TCR came from a woman aged 45-65 years who had been exposed to COVID-19. The sequenced sample was PBMCs or T cells enriched from blood (not recorded which). The DNA for the CDR3 is TGCGCCAGCAGCTCACAGGGGGGGCGGCGAGCTTTCTTT. The encoded protein is CASSSQGGRRAFF.